These 24 T cell receptor beta chains share one sample of origin, sequenced in a study of cytomegalovirus exposure and HLA in healthy donors. Method: immunoSEQ multiplex PCR; TCRdb's copy keeps in-frame clones and lacks some. The table records about 260,000 clones, less than 95% of them present only once. Sequencing used PBMCs. These receptors were obtained from a young woman in good health and CMV-seronegative.

This clone was counted once. This sequence joins TRBV11-2 and TRBJ1-1; no reliable D call. Trimming left V 5 bases short and J 0 bases short, with 7 bases between. The CDR3 totals 13 residues. CDR1 and CDR2 from the germline V gene are SGHAT and FQNNGV. The CDR3 sequence: CASSPLMNTEAFF. The CDR3 DNA follows: TGTGCCAGCAGCCCCCTCATGAACACTGAAGCTTTCTTT.

The sample holds a few counts of this clone. The chain combines TRBV7-9 with TRBJ2-7; 8 nucleotides align to TRBD1. Germline loops: CDR1 SEHNR, CDR2 FQNEAQ (reference sequence). This CDR3 has 15 amino acids. V trimming: 4 bases; J trimming: 7 bases; junction bases outside the gene matches: 12. Here the CDR3 DNA reads TGTGCCAGCAGCTCGGACAGGGAAGCCCCTTGGGAGCAGTACTTC. Its protein is CASSSDREAPWEQYF.

The J gene is TRBJ2-7, the V gene TRBV6-5, with 9 bases aligning to TRBD1. Germline V gene sequence: CDR1 MNHEY, CDR2 SVGAGI. This CDR3 spans 13 amino acids. V dropped 5 bases and J dropped 3; count of bases not matched to a gene: 2. The CDR3 is CASSMGQGYEQYF. The DNA of the CDR3 is TGTGCCAGCAGTATGGGACAGGGCTACGAGCAGTACTTC.

The CDR3 DNA follows: TGTGCCTGGAGCGGGAGGTCCCCTTACAATGAGCAGTTCTTC. The encoded protein is CAWSGRSPYNEQFF. The V gene is TRBV30, the J gene TRBJ2-1; 7 bases fit TRBD2. V was clipped by 3 bases and J by 4 bases; unmatched bases: 6. Germline V gene sequence: CDR1 GTSNPN, CDR2 SVGIG (reference sequence). This CDR3 region has 14 residues.

The gene calls are TRBV12-5 and TRBJ2-3; no definite D call. The CDR3 runs 13 residues. Germline values: CDR1 LGHNT, CDR2 FRNRAP. The ends were cut back, 2 bases at V and 6 bases at J, with 9 bases in the middle. CDR3 DNA: TGTGCTAGTGGTTTGCTCCCTGGGGATACGCAGTATTTT. Its translation: CASGLLPGDTQYF.

The genes are TRBV5-6 and TRBJ1-2; D not resolved. Germline assignment: CDR1 SGHDT and CDR2 YYEEEE. With 2 bases removed from V and 6 bases from J, the gap between germline ends came to 17 bases. The CDR3 consists of 15 residues. The CDR3 here is CASSFPLPGGDGYTF. The CDR3 DNA reads TGTGCCAGCAGCTTCCCTCTCCCGGGAGGCGATGGCTACACCTTC.

This clone was counted once. The chain joins TRBV27 to TRBJ1-2; D perhaps matches TRBD1 (6 bases). From germline, CDR1 is MNHEY and CDR2 SMNVEV (reference sequence). The CDR3 spans 16 residues. V was trimmed by 5 bases and J by 1 base, leaving 17 bases between them. The CDR3 nucleotides are TGTGCCAGCAGTATGTTGTTGGGACAAGTTAACTATGGCTACACCTTC. Residues: CASSMLLGQVNYGYTF.

The V gene is TRBV30, the J gene TRBJ2-1, with 16 bases lining up with TRBD2. In germline, CDR1 is GTSNPN, CDR2 SVGIG (reference sequence). With V trimmed by 2 bases and J by 6 bases, 4 bases remained unmatched. CDR3 length equals 16 residues. CDR3 sequence reads: CAWSLGTSGRGNEQFF. In DNA, the CDR3 is TGTGCCTGGAGTTTAGGGACTAGCGGGAGGGGCAATGAGCAGTTCTTC.

The chain has TRBV7-2 and TRBJ2-7, with 13 bases lining up with TRBD2. CDR3 size: 17 residues. CDR1 and CDR2 (germline): SGHTA, FQGNSA. V lost 5 bases, J lost 5 bases, and 12 bases stayed unmatched. CDR3 amino acids: CASSPYGLAGVTNEQYF. In DNA form, the CDR3 reads TGTGCCAGCAGCCCTTACGGACTAGCGGGAGTAACAAACGAGCAGTACTTC.

V gene TRBV5-4 combines with J gene TRBJ2-7; TRBD2 might be the D (6 bases). Germline CDR1 is SGHNT and CDR2 is YYREEE (reference sequence). Trimming pared 2 bases from V and 2 bases from J, leaving 14 bases between. The CDR3 sequence is 15 residues long. The CDR3 loop is CASSLNAGHPYEQYF. In DNA form, the CDR3 reads TGTGCCAGCAGCTTAAACGCGGGGCACCCCTACGAGCAGTACTTC.

The rearrangement joins TRBV29-1 to TRBJ2-5, with 7 bases aligning to TRBD1. Unmatched junction bases numbered 10, after V lost 1 base and J lost 5 bases. The CDR3 contains 15 residues. Per germline, CDR1 SQVTM and CDR2 ANQGSEA. CDR3 amino acids: CSVEAPRGMRETQYF. In DNA form, the CDR3 reads TGCAGCGTTGAAGCCCCCAGGGGGATGCGGGAGACCCAGTACTTC. Variable domain in full (rest from reference TRBV29-1 and TRBJ2-5): SAVISQKPSRDICQRGTSLTIQCQVDSQVTMMFWYRQQPGQSLTLIATANQGSEATYESGFVIDKFPISRPNLTFSTLTVSNMSPEDSSIYLCSVEAPRGMRETQYFGPGTRLLVL.

This chain connects TRBV18 to TRBJ2-7, with 7 bases identical to TRBD2. Germline V gene sequence: CDR1 KGHSH, CDR2 LQKENI. There are 14 residues in the CDR3. Trimming took 6 bases from V and 5 from J; bases not matched to a gene: 10. The CDR3 loop reads CASSPGLDGHEQYF. Here the CDR3 DNA reads TGTGCCAGCTCGCCCGGACTAGATGGCCACGAGCAGTACTTC.

The chain joins TRBV27 to TRBJ1-5, with D perhaps TRBD1 (6 bases). V lost 6 bases and J 7 bases, leaving 16 bases between the germline ends. Germline V lookup: CDR1 MNHEY, CDR2 SMNVEV (reference sequence). This CDR3 region has 14 residues. CDR3 amino acids: CASSYTRGFQPQHF. The CDR3, as DNA: TGTGCCAGCAGCTATACCAGGGGTTTCCAGCCCCAGCATTTT.

The chain employs TRBV7-2 and TRBJ2-5; tentatively, D is TRBD2 (6 bases). Trimming left V 5 bases short and J 2 bases short, with 15 bases between. Per the germline V gene, CDR1 is SGHTA and CDR2 is FQGNSA. The CDR3 covers 15 residues. The CDR3 reads CASSGGFRGQETQYF. CDR3 coding DNA: TGTGCCAGCAGCGGAGGATTCCGGGGGCAAGAGACCCAGTACTTC.

CDR3 sequence (DNA): TGTGCCAGCACTTACTACAATGAGCAGTTCTTC. It codes for CASTYYNEQFF. The gene calls are TRBV27 and TRBJ2-1; D gene ambiguous. Between the trimmed V and J ends, which lost 7 bases and 3 bases, there was a span of 4 bases. This CDR3 region has 11 residues. CDR1 is MNHEY, CDR2 SMNVEV, per germline (reference sequence).

V and J are TRBV4-3 and TRBJ2-2; D is ambiguous. This CDR3 region has 13 residues. The V gene's germline CDR1 is LGHNA and CDR2 YSLEER. Trimming stripped 0 bases from V and 3 bases from J, with 2 bases between. In DNA form, the CDR3 reads TGCGCCAGCAGCCAAGACTACACCGGGGAGCTGTTTTTT. Protein: CASSQDYTGELFF.

The rearrangement links TRBV18 to TRBJ2-5; 7 bases agree with TRBD1. This CDR3 has 16 residues. CDR1 is KGHSH, CDR2 LQKENI, per germline. Trimming at V came to 4 bases and at J to 5 bases, leaving 13 bases not matched to a gene. The CDR3 here is CASSQNSGTVGETQYF. CDR3 DNA: TGTGCCAGCTCACAAAATTCCGGGACAGTGGGGGAGACCCAGTACTTC.

The chain links TRBV15 to TRBJ1-2; 7 nucleotides match TRBD1. Trimming took 0 bases from V and 3 from J; bases not matched to a gene: 10. CDR1 and CDR2 from the germline V gene are LNHNV and YYDKDF (reference sequence). This CDR3 region has 17 residues. The CDR3 sequence: CATSRDPAGGQDYGYTF. The CDR3 region has the DNA TGTGCCACCAGCAGAGATCCGGCAGGAGGACAGGACTATGGCTACACCTTC.

This clone showed up just once. This CDR3 is CASRLVRNTEAFF. CDR3 DNA: TGTGCCAGCAGATTGGTCAGGAACACTGAAGCTTTCTTT. The chain links TRBV27 to TRBJ1-1; no definite D call. The CDR3 has 13 amino acids. CDR1 and CDR2 from the germline V gene are MNHEY and SMNVEV (reference sequence). V gave up 6 bases and J gave up 1 base, with 9 bases separating them.

The rearrangement joins TRBV30 to TRBJ2-1; 12 bases map to TRBD2. CDR1 and CDR2 from the germline V gene are GTSNPN and SVGIG (reference sequence). This CDR3 region has 21 residues. V trimming: 2 bases; J trimming: 7 bases; junction bases outside the gene matches: 24. CDR3 nucleotide sequence: TGTGCCTGGAGTCCAATTACGATGACTAGCGGGGGCAACGAGAGGTCTAATGAGCAGTTCTTC. Its translation is CAWSPITMTSGGNERSNEQFF.

V and J are TRBV5-6 and TRBJ2-7; 9 nucleotides agree with TRBD1. Trimming at V came to 1 base and at J to 6 bases, leaving 8 bases not matched to a gene. The CDR3 loop spans 15 amino acids. Germline V lookup: CDR1 SGHDT, CDR2 YYEEEE. The CDR3 sequence is CASSLILGQGFEQYF. The CDR3 DNA reads as TGTGCCAGCAGCTTGATTCTTGGACAGGGGTTCGAGCAGTACTTC.

This rearrangement joins TRBV20-1 to TRBJ2-5; D unclear. CDR1 and CDR2 (germline): DFQATT, SNEGSKA (reference sequence). Trimming took off 4 bases at V and 4 bases at J, with 7 bases between the two ends. This CDR3 is built from 11 residues. The CDR3 is CSAIISETQYF. Written as DNA, the CDR3 is TGCAGTGCTATCATATCAGAGACCCAGTACTTC.

This chain uses TRBV6-5 with TRBJ2-1; possible D gene TRBD2, 6 bases. From germline, CDR1 is MNHEY and CDR2 SVGAGI. The CDR3 covers 11 residues. V lost 9 bases and J 6 bases, leaving 9 bases between the germline ends. The DNA for the CDR3 is TGTGCCAGTCGACTAGTCAATGAGCAGTTCTTC. Encoded protein: CASRLVNEQFF.

The chain uses TRBV29-1 and TRBJ2-3, with a weak D call TRBD2 (6 bases). CDR3 length equals 11 residues. CDR1 is SQVTM and CDR2 is ANQGSEA in the germline V gene. V lost 6 bases and J lost 4, with 8 bases in between. Here the CDR3 DNA reads TGCAGCGTACTAGCATCAGATACGCAGTATTTT. Amino acids: CSVLASDTQYF.